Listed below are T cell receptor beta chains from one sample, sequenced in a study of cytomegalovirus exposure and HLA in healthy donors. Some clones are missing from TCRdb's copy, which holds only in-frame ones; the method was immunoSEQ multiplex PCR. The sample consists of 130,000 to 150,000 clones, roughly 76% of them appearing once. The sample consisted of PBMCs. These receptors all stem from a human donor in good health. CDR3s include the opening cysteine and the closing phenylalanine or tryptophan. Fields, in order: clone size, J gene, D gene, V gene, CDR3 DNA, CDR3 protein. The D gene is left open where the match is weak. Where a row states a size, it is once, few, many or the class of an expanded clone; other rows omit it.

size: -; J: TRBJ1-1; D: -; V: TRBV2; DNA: TGTGCCAGCAGTGATCCGGGAGAGAACACTGAAGCTTTCTTT; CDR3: CASSDPGENTEAFF
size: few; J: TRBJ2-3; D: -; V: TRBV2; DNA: TGTGCCAGCAGGACAAACACAGATACGCAGTATTTT; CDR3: CASRTNTDTQYF
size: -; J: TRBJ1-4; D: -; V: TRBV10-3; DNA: TGTGCCATCAGTGAGTCAACACGTGGAGGGGAAAAACTGTTTTTT; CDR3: CAISESTRGGEKLFF
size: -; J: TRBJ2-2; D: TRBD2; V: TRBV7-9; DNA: TGTGCCAGCAGCTCTAGCGGAATGAACACCGGGGAGCTGTTTTTT; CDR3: CASSSSGMNTGELFF
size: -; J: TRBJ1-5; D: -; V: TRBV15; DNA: TGTGCCACCAGCGGAACACGGGGGTTCAATCAGCCCCAGCATTTT; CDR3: CATSGTRGFNQPQHF
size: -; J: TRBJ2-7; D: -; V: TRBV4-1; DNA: TGCGCCAGCAGTCTGGAACCGACAGCGTCCTACGAGCAGTACTTC; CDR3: CASSLEPTASYEQYF
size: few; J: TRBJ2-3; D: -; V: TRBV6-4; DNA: TGTGCCAGCAGTGAGGGCAGGGTTGACACAGATACGCAGTATTTT; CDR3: CASSEGRVDTDTQYF
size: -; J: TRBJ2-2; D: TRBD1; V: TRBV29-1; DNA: TGCAGCGTTGACCCCACGTCAGGGGGTGCGAACACCGGGGAGCTGTTTTTT; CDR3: CSVDPTSGGANTGELFF
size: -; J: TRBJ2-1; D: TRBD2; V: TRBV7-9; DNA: TGTGCCAGCAGCTTAAGTAGCGGGGGTTTTACCAATGAGCAGTTCTTC; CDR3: CASSLSSGGFTNEQFF
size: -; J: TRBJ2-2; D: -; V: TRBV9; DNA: TGTGCCAGCAGCGGGGGCCTCGCCGGCGGGGAGCTGTTTTTT; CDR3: CASSGGLAGGELFF
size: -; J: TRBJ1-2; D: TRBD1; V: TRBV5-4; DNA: TGTGCCAGCAGCTTGGGGACAGGGAGCTATGGCTACACCTTC; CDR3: CASSLGTGSYGYTF
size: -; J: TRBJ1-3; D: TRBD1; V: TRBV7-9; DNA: TGTGCCAGCAGCGCAGCAGGGGGCTTCTCTGGAAACACCATATATTTT; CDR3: CASSAAGGFSGNTIYF
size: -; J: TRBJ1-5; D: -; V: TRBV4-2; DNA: TGTGCCAGCAGCCGTGGGGGGGGTCAGCCCCAGCATTTT; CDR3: CASSRGGGQPQHF
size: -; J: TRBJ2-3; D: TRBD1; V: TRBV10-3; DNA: TGTGCCATCAGTGCGACAGGGCTTAGCACAGATACGCAGTATTTT; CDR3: CAISATGLSTDTQYF
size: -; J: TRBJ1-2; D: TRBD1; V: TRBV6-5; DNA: TGTGCCACCCGTACTCGACAGGGGGCAGGGGGCTACACCTTC; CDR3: CATRTRQGAGGYTF
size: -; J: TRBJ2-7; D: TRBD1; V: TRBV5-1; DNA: TGCGCCAGCAGCTCCGGGACAGTTTACTACGAGCAGTACTTC; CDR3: CASSSGTVYYEQYF
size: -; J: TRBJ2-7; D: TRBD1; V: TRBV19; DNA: TGTGCCAGTAGTATCACCGGGACAGGGGGCAATGAGCAGTACTTC; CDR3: CASSITGTGGNEQYF
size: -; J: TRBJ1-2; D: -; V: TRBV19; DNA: TGTGCCAGTAGTATCAACCTCGGACAGCCTTCTCCCTATGGCTACACCTTC; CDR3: CASSINLGQPSPYGYTF
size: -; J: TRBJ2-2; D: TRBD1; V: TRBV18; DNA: TGTGCCAGCTCACCGACGACAGGGACGGGGCCCGGGGAGCTGTTTTTT; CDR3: CASSPTTGTGPGELFF
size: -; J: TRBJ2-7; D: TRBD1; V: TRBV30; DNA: TGTGCCTGGAGCCGGGACAGATTTTACGAGCAGTACTTC; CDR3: CAWSRDRFYEQYF
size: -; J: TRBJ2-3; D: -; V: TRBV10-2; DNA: TGCGCCAGCAGGGCACCTAGCACAGATACGCAGTATTTT; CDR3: CASRAPSTDTQYF
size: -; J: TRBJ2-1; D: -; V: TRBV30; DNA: TGTGCCTGGAGTGCGGCCGGTCCCGGGGATGAGCAGTTCTTC; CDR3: CAWSAAGPGDEQFF
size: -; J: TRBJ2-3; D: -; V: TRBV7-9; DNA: TGTGCCAGCAGCTTTCCAGCCAGGGGTGATAAGGGTACGCAGTATTTT; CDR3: CASSFPARGDKGTQYF
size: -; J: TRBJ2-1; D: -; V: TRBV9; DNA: TGTGCCAGCAGCGTAGGAGAGAATGAGCAGTTCTTC; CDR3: CASSVGENEQFF
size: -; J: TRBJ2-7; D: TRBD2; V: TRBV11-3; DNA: TGTGCCAGCAGCCTTTCAACTAGCGGGAGGCCCTACGAGCAGTACTTC; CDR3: CASSLSTSGRPYEQYF
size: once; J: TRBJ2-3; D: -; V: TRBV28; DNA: TGTGCCATTGAGTCTTCCGCTGATACGCAGTATTTT; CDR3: CAIESSADTQYF
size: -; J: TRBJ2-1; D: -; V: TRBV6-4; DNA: TGTGCCAGCAGTGAGTGGGGGGAAGATGAGCAGTTCTTC; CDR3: CASSEWGEDEQFF
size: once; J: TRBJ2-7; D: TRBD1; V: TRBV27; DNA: TGTGCCAGCAGTCCGTGGACAGGGGCCTACGAGCAGTACTTC; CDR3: CASSPWTGAYEQYF
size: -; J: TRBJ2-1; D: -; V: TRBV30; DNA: TGTGCCTGGAATGGGGTGCGGCGGGGCTCCTACAATGAGCAGTTCTTC; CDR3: CAWNGVRRGSYNEQFF
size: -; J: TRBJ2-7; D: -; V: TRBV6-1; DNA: TGTGCCAGCAGTGGGCAGGGGTCCTCCTACGAGCAGTACTTC; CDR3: CASSGQGSSYEQYF
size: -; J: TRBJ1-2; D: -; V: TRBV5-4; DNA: TGTGCCAGCAGCTTGGGACCCCCCGCTAGGGGGTTCTATGGCTACACCTTC; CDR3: CASSLGPPARGFYGYTF
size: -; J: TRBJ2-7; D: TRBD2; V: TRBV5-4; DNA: TGTGCCAGCAGCTTGGTTGCGGGGGACCACGAGCAGTACTTC; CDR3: CASSLVAGDHEQYF
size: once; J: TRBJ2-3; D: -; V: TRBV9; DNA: TGTGCCAGCAGCTTTATCGGAAGTGGACATTCAGATACGCAGTATTTT; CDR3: CASSFIGSGHSDTQYF